The 14 T cell receptor beta chains below were found in one sample sequenced in a study of T cell changes during pregnancy in multiple sclerosis. Sequencing used immunoSEQ multiplex PCR; TCRdb keeps in-frame clones, though not all of them. The table has 85,000 to 90,000 clones, over 85% seen once. The material was peripheral blood, obtained after pregnancy. The receptors shown here come from a female donor in good health, enrolled as a control in a pregnancy study.

The rearrangement uses TRBV10-3 and TRBJ2-7, with 10 bases matching TRBD1. V lost 2 bases, J lost 5 bases, and 6 bases stayed unmatched. The germline V gene encodes CDR1 ENHRY and CDR2 SYGVKD. The CDR3 extends over 15 amino acids. CDR3 in DNA: TGTGCCATCAGTGAGCTGGGACAGGGGACCCACGAGCAGTACTTC. This sequence encodes CAISELGQGTHEQYF.

The chain joins TRBV2 to TRBJ2-7; 10 bases agree with TRBD1. CDR1 is SNHLY and CDR2 is FYNNEI in the germline V gene. V shed 11 bases, J shed 10 bases, and the junction held 14 bases outside the gene matches. The CDR3 loop spans 13 amino acids. For the CDR3, the DNA is TGTGCCCAGCAGCCGACAGGGGGCGCGGGACAGTACTTC. Residues: CAQQPTGGAGQYF.

The chain joins TRBV5-1 to TRBJ2-7, with TRBD2 as a possible D gene (6 bases). Trimming took off 4 bases at V and 1 base at J, with 15 bases between the two ends. The CDR3 length is 15 residues. CDR1 and CDR2 (germline): SGHRS, YFSETQ. The CDR3 region has the DNA TGCGCCAGCAGCGGAGGGCTCGGGGGATCCTACGAGCAGTACTTC. Residues: CASSGGLGGSYEQYF.

V is TRBV10-2 and J is TRBJ2-1; TRBD2 might be the D (6 bases). V gave up 4 bases and J gave up 7 bases, with 14 bases separating them. The CDR3 is 14 residues long. Germline CDR1 is WSHSY and CDR2 is SAAADI. This chain's CDR3 is CASSATGEGNEQFF. In DNA, the CDR3 is TGCGCCAGCAGTGCGACGGGAGAGGGAAATGAGCAGTTCTTC.

The chain combines TRBV5-6 with TRBJ2-7; weak D call: TRBD2 (5 bases). V shed 0 bases and J shed 7 bases, with 11 bases lying between them. The CDR3 is 13 residues long. Germline lookup yields CDR1 SGHDT and CDR2 YYEEEE. CDR3: CASSLVNGVEQYF. In nucleotides, the CDR3 is TGTGCCAGCAGCTTGGTAAACGGGGTTGAGCAGTACTTC.

The chain combines TRBV5-1 with TRBJ1-4; D is perhaps TRBD1 (5 bases). Germline assignment: CDR1 SGHRS and CDR2 YFSETQ. The CDR3 has 14 amino acids. V was cut by 3 bases and J by 7 bases, with 13 bases left in between. The CDR3 DNA reads as TGCGCCAGCAGCTCCGAAAGGGGTGGTGAAAAACTGTTTTTT. Translating it yields CASSSERGGEKLFF. The complete variable domain, with remaining parts taken from reference TRBV5-1 and TRBJ1-4, reads KAGVTQTPRYLIKTRGQQVTLSCSPISGHRSVSWYQQTPGQGLQFLFEYFSETQRNKGNFPGRFSGRQFSNSRSEMNVSTLELGDSALYLCASSSERGGEKLFFGSGTQLSVL.

The chain couples TRBV6-5 to TRBJ2-1, with TRBD2 identical over 7 bases. With 6 bases clipped from V and 3 bases from J, the junction kept 8 bases outside the gene matches. This CDR3 has 15 amino acids. Germline V gene sequence: CDR1 MNHEY, CDR2 SVGAGI. The CDR3 sequence: CASRVTSDNYNEQFF. In DNA, the CDR3 is TGTGCCAGCAGGGTTACTAGCGACAACTACAATGAGCAGTTCTTC.

The chain employs TRBV5-1 and TRBJ1-1, with D uncertain. This CDR3 has 15 residues. Trimming cost V 0 bases and J 1 base, with 10 bases left between them. Germline V gene lookup returns CDR1 SGHRS and CDR2 YFSETQ. In nucleotides, the CDR3 is TGCGCCAGCAGCTTGGAACGGGTCGCGAACACTGAAGCTTTCTTT. Translation gives CASSLERVANTEAFF.

V gene TRBV9 combines with J gene TRBJ1-5; D gene unclear. Trimming stripped 0 bases from V and 2 bases from J, with 9 bases between. The CDR3 runs 15 residues. CDR1 and CDR2 (germline): SGDLS, YYNGEE. The CDR3 DNA sequence: TGTGCCAGCAGCGTAGGAGTAACTGGCAATCAGCCCCAGCATTTT. Translated, it gives CASSVGVTGNQPQHF.

Notes on this clone: Relative to the germline gene, one junction end is altered; a read error may explain this. The V and J genes are TRBV4-2 and TRBJ2-1; 8 nucleotides match TRBD2. The V gene's germline CDR1 is LGHNA and CDR2 YNFKEQ. The CDR3 has 16 amino acids. CDR3: CASSQVGGVAGTRCVF. The CDR3 nucleotides read TGTGCCAGCAGCCAAGTCGGGGGGGTAGCGGGAACCCGGTGTGTCTTC.

This clone was observed a few times. The chain employs TRBV28 and TRBJ1-1; D remains unclear. V was clipped by 8 bases and J by 0 bases, with 10 bases between them. The CDR3 sequence is 13 residues long. CDR1 and CDR2 (germline): MDHEN, SYDVKM. The CDR3 here is CASRETLNTEAFF. The CDR3 DNA reads TGTGCCAGCCGGGAAACGTTGAACACTGAAGCTTTCTTT.

The chain combines TRBV7-9 with TRBJ2-2; D is unresolved. This CDR3 contains 13 residues. The germline CDR1 and CDR2 sequences are SEHNR and FQNEAQ (reference sequence). V dropped 1 base and J dropped 7 bases, with 7 bases sitting between them. This chain's CDR3 is CASSLVADGELFF. CDR3 nucleotide sequence: TGTGCCAGCAGCTTAGTAGCTGACGGGGAGCTGTTTTTT.

The chain employs TRBV6-6 and TRBJ1-5; 11 bases agree with TRBD1. V dropped 6 bases and J dropped 4; count of bases not matched to a gene: 5. CDR1 and CDR2 (germline): MNHNY, SVGAGI (reference sequence). This CDR3 has 15 amino acids. CDR3 DNA sequence: TGTGCCAGCAGGCTGGGACAGGGGGAAAATCAGCCCCAGCATTTT. This sequence encodes CASRLGQGENQPQHF.

CDR3 bases: TGTGCCAGCAGCCTGGGCCAATACAATGAGCAGTTCTTC. Protein sequence: CASSLGQYNEQFF. V is TRBV28 and J is TRBJ2-1; D not resolved. Germline V gives CDR1 MDHEN, CDR2 SYDVKM. This CDR3 region has 13 residues. V was pared by 6 bases and J by 4 bases, with 10 bases between.